Each of the 3 T cell receptor beta chains below was sequenced from the same sample in a study of T cells expressing NK-cell markers. TCRdb re-called the 5' RACE reads and shows each CDR3 protein once, DNA omitted. This sample's table has about 300,000 distinct CDR3 sequences. Input material: blood T cells: a sorted CD56 or NKG2C T cell subset, CD4+ or CD8+ T cells, or bulk PBMC T cells (not recorded which). These receptors all stem from a woman between 18 and 70 years old in good health.

The chain has TRBV10-2 and TRBJ2-3; the TCRdb D gene call, TRBD1, has no DNA to confirm it. The CDR3 contains 13 residues. Germline values: CDR1 WSHSY, CDR2 SAAADI. The chain's CDR3 is CASIFGGTDTQYF.

This chain links TRBV7-8 with TRBJ1-5. The germline V gene encodes CDR1 SGHVS and CDR2 FQNEAQ. This CDR3 has 17 residues. This CDR3 reads CASSLESQSGLMLPQHF.

The chain employs TRBV4-2 and TRBJ2-4; checking the TCRdb D call of TRBD2 is not possible without DNA. The CDR3 is made up of 18 amino acids. CDR1 is LGHNA, CDR2 YNFKEQ, per germline. The CDR3 here is CASSQDLGSGRAKNIQYF.